The 22 T cell receptor beta chains below come from one sample, sequenced in a study of glioma-infiltrating T cells. Amplification of TCR alpha and beta CDR3 regions from RNA used iRepertoire nested multiplex PCR. TCRdb analysed the multiplex PCR reads with MiXCR anew, one entry per CDR3 protein. The sample shows some 150,000 distinct CDR3 sequences, about two fifths of them seen only once. The sample taken for sequencing was glioma tissue, nonneoplastic brain tissue, or PBMCs (not recorded which). The receptors shown here come from a human donor with low-grade glioma or glioblastoma, undergoing nonglioma brain surgery, or in good health (not recorded which).

J is TRBJ2-7 and V is TRBV11-1; a weak D match, TRBD1 (5 bases). Between the trimmed V and J ends, which lost 5 bases and 1 base, there was a span of 9 bases. This CDR3 has 13 residues. Germline values: CDR1 SGHAT, CDR2 FQDESV (reference sequence). The CDR3 region is CASSVDRSYEQYF. CDR3 sequence (DNA): TGTGCCAGCAGCGTCGACAGATCCTACGAGCAGTACTTC.

The chain recombines TRBV28 with TRBJ1-2, with D maybe TRBD1 (6 bases). The CDR3 is 16 amino acids. The V end lost 5 bases, the J end lost 2 bases, and 18 bases lay between the germline ends. Germline CDR1 reads MDHEN; CDR2 reads SYDVKM. The CDR3 DNA sequence: TGTGCCAGCAGTGGTTCCCAGGGGTCCTTCAACTATGGCTACACCTTC. As protein: CASSGSQGSFNYGYTF.

V is TRBV4-1 and J is TRBJ2-1, with 9 bases that match TRBD2. Germline V gene data show CDR1 as MGHRA and CDR2 as YSYEKL. This CDR3 is 15 amino acids long. J was trimmed by 4 bases and V by 2 bases; bases with no gene match: 3. CDR3 residues: CASSQLAGPYNEQFF. The CDR3 DNA reads TGCGCCAGCAGCCAACTAGCGGGACCTTACAATGAGCAGTTCTTC.

There are a few counts of this clonotype. The DNA of the CDR3 is TGTGCCAGCAGCCCTCCCCTCAAAACGGGCCAAGAGACCCAGTACTTC. Translating it yields CASSPPLKTGQETQYF. V and J are TRBV6-1 and TRBJ2-5; unclear D gene. The germline V and J ends were trimmed by 6 bases and 1 base, with 18 bases remaining between them. The CDR3 length is 16 residues. Germline CDR1 and CDR2: MNHNS and SASEGT.

V usage is TRBV20-1 and J usage is TRBJ2-3; 8 nucleotides align to TRBD1. The CDR3 has 15 amino acids. Germline V lookup: CDR1 DFQATT, CDR2 SNEGSKA (reference sequence). V shed 5 bases and J 1 base; nucleotides not matched to a gene: 8. In nucleotides, the CDR3 is TGCAGTGCTTCCCGACAGGGGCCGGGCACAGATACGCAGTATTTT. As protein: CSASRQGPGTDTQYF.

This clonotype has a handful of counts. The CDR3 loop reads CASRLASYNEQFF. The CDR3 DNA sequence: TGTGCCAGCAGGCTAGCCTCCTACAATGAGCAGTTCTTC. J is TRBJ2-1 and V is TRBV6-1; D is perhaps TRBD2 (5 bases). Germline V CDR1 and CDR2: MNHNS, SASEGT. V dropped 6 bases and J dropped 0 bases, with 6 bases sitting between them. The CDR3 sequence is 13 residues long.

V usage is TRBV2 and J usage is TRBJ2-2; tentatively, D is TRBD1 or TRBD2 (5 bases each). CDR1 and CDR2 from the germline V gene are SNHLY and FYNNEI. This CDR3 comprises 14 residues. Trimming took 7 bases from V and 6 from J, leaving 15 bases between them. The CDR3 DNA reads TGTGCCAGCACTTCCGGGGCGCTCCCCGGGGAGCTGTTTTTT. This translates into CASTSGALPGELFF.

The sample holds a few counts of this clonotype. The rearrangement joins TRBV6-1 to TRBJ1-2; 7 positions match TRBD1. The CDR3 extends over 15 amino acids. Germline CDR1 reads MNHNS; CDR2 reads SASEGT. After removal of 6 bases from V and 4 bases from J, the junction contained 11 bases not matched to a gene. The CDR3 DNA follows: TGTGCCAGCAGGCCGGGGGACAGCGGACTCTATGGCTACACCTTC. As protein: CASRPGDSGLYGYTF.

Notes on this clonotype: The junction does not match germline at one end; this may be a read error. The chain combines TRBV20-1 with TRBJ2-1; no clear D. CDR1 is DFQATT and CDR2 is SNEGSKA in the germline V gene (reference sequence). This CDR3 is 11 amino acids long. The CDR3 loop reads CSALSHNEQLF. The CDR3 bases are TGCAGTGCTCTCAGCCACAATGAGCAGTTATTC.

This chain joins TRBV6-1 and TRBJ1-1, with 8 bases fitting TRBD1. Germline trimming cut 6 bases from V and 1 base from J; bases unmatched to any gene: 4. Germline CDR1 reads MNHNS; CDR2 reads SASEGT. CDR3 length equals 14 residues. CDR3 coding DNA: TGTGCCAGCAGCCGACAGGGGAAGAACACTGAAGCTTTCTTT. It translates to CASSRQGKNTEAFF.

This rearrangement joins TRBV6-6 to TRBJ2-5; 8 bases are a match to TRBD2. Germline CDR1 is MNHNY and CDR2 is SVGAGI (reference sequence). This CDR3 is built from 14 residues. Trimming at V came to 8 bases and at J to 9 bases, leaving 14 bases not matched to a gene. The CDR3 spells CASGLAGACSAQYF. As DNA, the CDR3 is TGTGCCAGCGGACTAGCCGGGGCTTGCTCGGCCCAGTACTTC.

The V call is TRBV28, the J call TRBJ2-7; D is undetermined. The germline gives CDR1 MDHEN, CDR2 SYDVKM. Between the trimmed V and J ends, which lost 5 bases and 4 bases, there was a span of 18 bases. The length of the CDR3 is 15 residues. The CDR3 loop is CASSPLGSVTYEQYF. For the CDR3, the DNA is TGTGCCAGCAGTCCCCTCGGATCAGTTACGTACGAGCAGTACTTC.

The chain has TRBV7-9 and TRBJ2-7, with 8 bases aligning to TRBD1. With V trimmed by 5 bases and J by 3 bases, 3 bases remained unmatched. Germline CDR1 SEHNR, CDR2 FQNEAQ (reference sequence). The CDR3 covers 13 residues. In DNA form, the CDR3 reads TGTGCCAGCAGCATTGGACAGGGCTACGAGCAGTACTTC. Translation gives CASSIGQGYEQYF.

This chain joins TRBV4-1 and TRBJ1-6; no reliable D call. V lost 2 bases, J lost 7 bases, and 6 bases lay in between. This CDR3 contains 13 residues. Germline CDR1 reads MGHRA; CDR2 reads YSYEKL. The CDR3 sequence: CASSQYGNSPLHF. In DNA, the CDR3 is TGCGCCAGCAGCCAATACGGCAATTCACCCCTCCACTTT.

This rearrangement joins TRBV4-3 to TRBJ2-1, with D possibly TRBD2 on 7 matching bases. This CDR3 contains 16 residues. V was pared by 2 bases and J by 4 bases, with 15 bases between. Germline lookup yields CDR1 LGHNA and CDR2 YSLEER. CDR3 in amino acids: CASSQFSGGGYNEQFF. The CDR3 region has the DNA TGCGCCAGCAGCCAATTCTCGGGGGGCGGGTACAATGAGCAGTTCTTC.

The chain couples TRBV10-3 to TRBJ1-2; D is ambiguous. Looked up from germline, CDR1 is ENHRY and CDR2 is SYGVKD. There are 13 residues in the CDR3. V lost 8 bases, J lost 2 bases, and 12 bases lay in between. CDR3 loop: CAISQDYNYGYTF. CDR3 DNA: TGTGCCATCTCCCAGGACTACAACTATGGCTACACCTTC.

This clonotype showed up many times. The rearrangement links TRBV6-1 to TRBJ2-1; 9 positions agree with TRBD1. The CDR3 has 17 residues. The germline gives CDR1 MNHNS, CDR2 SASEGT. V trimming: 6 bases; J trimming: 8 bases; junction bases outside the gene matches: 17. The CDR3 DNA reads TGTGCCAGCAGGGATTTAAGGATTGGGACAGGGTCGGATGAGCAGTTCTTC. As protein: CASRDLRIGTGSDEQFF.

This clonotype was seen a single time. At one of its ends the junction is not consistent with the germline gene, which may arise from a read error. V usage is TRBV7-9 and J usage is TRBJ2-7; TRBD1 agrees at 7 bases. The germline V gene has CDR1 SEHNR and CDR2 FQNEAQ (reference sequence). The CDR3 extends over 14 amino acids. CDR3 residues: CASSLAQGTHEEYF. Written as DNA, the CDR3 is TGTGCCAGCAGCTTAGCACAGGGGACCCACGAGGAGTACTTC.

The chain recombines TRBV2 with TRBJ2-3, with 9 bases identical to TRBD2. CDR1 SNHLY and CDR2 FYNNEI come from the germline V gene. This CDR3 spans 14 amino acids. Unmatched junction bases numbered 4, after V lost 4 bases and J lost 5 bases. The CDR3 DNA is TGTGCCAGCAGTGCGGGACTAGCAATAGATACGCAGTATTTT. It specifies CASSAGLAIDTQYF.

This chain connects TRBV20-1 to TRBJ1-6, with D maybe TRBD1 (5 bases). Germline V gene sequence: CDR1 DFQATT, CDR2 SNEGSKA (reference sequence). Trimming stripped 6 bases from V and 0 bases from J, with 21 bases between. This CDR3 has 18 residues. The CDR3 region is CSAKSGAGRSSYNSPLHF. The CDR3 DNA is TGCAGTGCAAAGAGCGGGGCCGGCCGGAGCTCCTATAATTCACCCCTCCACTTT.

The chain carries TRBV4-1 and TRBJ2-1, with D tentatively TRBD2 (6 bases). The CDR3 runs 17 residues. V lost 2 bases and J 0 bases, leaving 14 bases between the germline ends. Germline V CDR1 and CDR2: MGHRA, YSYEKL. CDR3 protein: CASSQRGGPSSYNEQFF. The CDR3 DNA sequence: TGCGCCAGCAGCCAAAGGGGAGGACCCAGCTCCTACAATGAGCAGTTCTTC.

V gene TRBV27 combines with J gene TRBJ1-5; the D is unclear. Per the germline V gene, CDR1 is MNHEY and CDR2 is SMNVEV (reference sequence). CDR3 length equals 13 residues. V lost 5 bases to trimming and J lost 4 bases, with 9 bases between them. The chain's CDR3 is CASSPRENQPQHF. The CDR3 DNA is TGTGCCAGCAGTCCCCGAGAGAATCAGCCCCAGCATTTT.